The clone carrying this TCR beta chain was counted between two and nine times. Its antigen is unidentified. This sample was taken from a study of cytomegalovirus exposure and HLA in healthy donors. The study ran its PCR with 60 Vbeta and 13 Jbeta primers. TCRdb's table, derived via immunoSEQ multiplex PCR, lists solely in-frame clones and lacks some. The data hold more than 200,000 clones, with roughly 68% observed a single time. General study findings and limits: Common viral pathogens were later found to be apparently linked to several of the most significant clusters.

The clonotype comes from a man aged 40-55 years in good health and CMV-seropositive. The sample taken for sequencing was PBMCs.

CDR3 sequence: CASMRAGPEAFF. DNA for the CDR3: TGTGCCAGCATGAGGGCCGGCCCTGAAGCTTTCTTT. The chain uses TRBV6-1 and TRBJ1-1, with D unclear. The CDR3 is 12 residues long. Deletions cut 7 bases from V and 6 bases from J, with 12 bases between. Germline CDR1 reads MNHNS; CDR2 reads SASEGT.